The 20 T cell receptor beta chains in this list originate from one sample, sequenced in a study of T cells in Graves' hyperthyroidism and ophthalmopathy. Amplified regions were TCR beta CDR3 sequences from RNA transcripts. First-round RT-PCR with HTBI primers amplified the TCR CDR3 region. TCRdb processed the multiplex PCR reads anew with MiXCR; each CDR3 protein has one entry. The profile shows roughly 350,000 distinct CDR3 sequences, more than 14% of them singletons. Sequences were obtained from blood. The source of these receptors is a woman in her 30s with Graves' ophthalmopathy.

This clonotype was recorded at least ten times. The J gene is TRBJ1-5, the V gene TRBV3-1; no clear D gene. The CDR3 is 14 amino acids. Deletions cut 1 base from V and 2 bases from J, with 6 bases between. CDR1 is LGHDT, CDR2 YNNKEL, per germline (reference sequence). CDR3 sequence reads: CASSQGGRNQPQHF. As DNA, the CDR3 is TGTGCCAGCAGCCAAGGGGGTCGCAATCAGCCCCAGCATTTT.

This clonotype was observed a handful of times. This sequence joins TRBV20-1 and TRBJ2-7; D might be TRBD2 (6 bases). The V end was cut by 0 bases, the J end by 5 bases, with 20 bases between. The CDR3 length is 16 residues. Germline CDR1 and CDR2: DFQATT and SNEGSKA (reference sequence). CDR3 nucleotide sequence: TGCAGTGCTAGAGATCCCAGGCCAACTAGCAACGACGAGCAGTACTTC. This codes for CSARDPRPTSNDEQYF.

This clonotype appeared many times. The chain's CDR3 is CASRLSAGNTIYF. CDR3 nucleotide sequence: TGTGCCAGCAGATTGTCAGCGGGAAACACCATATATTTT. This chain joins TRBV12-3 or TRBV12-4 and TRBJ1-3; D unresolved. Trimming stripped 6 bases from V and 4 bases from J, with 10 bases between. The CDR3 is made up of 13 amino acids.

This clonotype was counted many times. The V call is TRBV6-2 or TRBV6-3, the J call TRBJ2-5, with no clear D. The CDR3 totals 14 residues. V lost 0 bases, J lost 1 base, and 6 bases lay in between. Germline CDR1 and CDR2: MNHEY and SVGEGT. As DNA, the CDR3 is TGTGCCAGCAGTTACTCTTACTCCCAAGAGACCCAGTACTTC. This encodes CASSYSYSQETQYF.

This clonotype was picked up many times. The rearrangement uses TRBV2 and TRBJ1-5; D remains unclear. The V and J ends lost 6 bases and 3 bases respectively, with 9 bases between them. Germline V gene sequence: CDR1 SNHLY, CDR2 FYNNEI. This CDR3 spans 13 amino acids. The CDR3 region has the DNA TGTGCCAGCAGCAGATTTGACAATCAGCCCCAGCATTTT. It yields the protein CASSRFDNQPQHF.

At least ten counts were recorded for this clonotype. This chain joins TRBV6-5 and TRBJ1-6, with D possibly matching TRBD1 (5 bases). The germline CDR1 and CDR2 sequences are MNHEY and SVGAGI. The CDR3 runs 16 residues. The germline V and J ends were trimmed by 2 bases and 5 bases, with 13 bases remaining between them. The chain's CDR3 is CASSYKGSIHNSPLHF. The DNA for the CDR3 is TGTGCCAGCAGTTACAAGGGGTCGATCCATAATTCACCCCTCCACTTT.

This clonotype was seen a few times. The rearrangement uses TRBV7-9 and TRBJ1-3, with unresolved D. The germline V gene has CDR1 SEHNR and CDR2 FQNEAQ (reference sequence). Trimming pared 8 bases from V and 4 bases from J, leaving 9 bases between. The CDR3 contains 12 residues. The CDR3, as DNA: TGTGCCAGCCACAAAAAGGGAAACACCATATATTTT. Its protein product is CASHKKGNTIYF.

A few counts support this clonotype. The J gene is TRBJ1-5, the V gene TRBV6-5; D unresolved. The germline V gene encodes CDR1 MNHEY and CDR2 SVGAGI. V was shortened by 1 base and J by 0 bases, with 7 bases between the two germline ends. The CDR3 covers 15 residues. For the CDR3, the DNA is TGTGCCAGCAGTTACTTGGGGAATAGCAATCAGCCCCAGCATTTT. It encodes CASSYLGNSNQPQHF.

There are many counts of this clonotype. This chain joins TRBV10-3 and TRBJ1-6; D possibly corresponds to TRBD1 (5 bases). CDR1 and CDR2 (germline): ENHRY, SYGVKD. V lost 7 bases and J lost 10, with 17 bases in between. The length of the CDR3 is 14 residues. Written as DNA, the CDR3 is TGTGCCATCAAAGGCGGGCAGGGAGAGTCACCCCTCCACTTT. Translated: CAIKGGQGESPLHF.

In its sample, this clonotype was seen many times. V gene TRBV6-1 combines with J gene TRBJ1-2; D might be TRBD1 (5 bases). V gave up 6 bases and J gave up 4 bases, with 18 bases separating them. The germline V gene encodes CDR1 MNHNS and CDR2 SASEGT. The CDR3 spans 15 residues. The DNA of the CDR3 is TGTGCCAGCAGGGAATCGCCCCAGGGTTCCTATGGCTACACCTTC. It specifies CASRESPQGSYGYTF.

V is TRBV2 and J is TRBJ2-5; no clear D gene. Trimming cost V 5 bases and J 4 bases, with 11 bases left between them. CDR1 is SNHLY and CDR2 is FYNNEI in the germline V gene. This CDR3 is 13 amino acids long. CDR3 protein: CASSLRLTETQYF. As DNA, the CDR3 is TGTGCCAGCAGTTTGCGATTAACAGAGACCCAGTACTTC. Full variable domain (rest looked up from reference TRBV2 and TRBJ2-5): EPEVTQTPSHQVTQMGQEVILRCVPISNHLYFYWYRQILGQKVEFLVSFYNNEISEKSEIFDDQFSVERPDGSNFTLKIRSTKLEDSAMYFCASSLRLTETQYFGPGTRLLVL.

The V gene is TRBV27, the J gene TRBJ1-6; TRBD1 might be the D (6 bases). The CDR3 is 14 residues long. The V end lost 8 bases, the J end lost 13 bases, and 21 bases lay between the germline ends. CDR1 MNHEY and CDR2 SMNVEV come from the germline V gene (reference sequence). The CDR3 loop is CASSRVAGAGPLHF. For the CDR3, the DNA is TGTGCCAGCTCCCGGGTGGCAGGGGCCGGGCCCCTCCACTTT.

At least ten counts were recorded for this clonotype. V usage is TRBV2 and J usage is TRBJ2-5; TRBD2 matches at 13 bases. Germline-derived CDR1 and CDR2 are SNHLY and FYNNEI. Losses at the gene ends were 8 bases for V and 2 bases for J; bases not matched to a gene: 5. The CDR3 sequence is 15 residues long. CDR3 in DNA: TGTGCCAGCGGATCGACTAGCGGGGGGCAAGAGACCCAGTACTTC. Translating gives CASGSTSGGQETQYF.

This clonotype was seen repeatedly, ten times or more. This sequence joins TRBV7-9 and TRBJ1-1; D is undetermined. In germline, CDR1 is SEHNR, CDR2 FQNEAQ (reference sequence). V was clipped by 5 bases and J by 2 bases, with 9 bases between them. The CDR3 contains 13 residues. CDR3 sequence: CASSLWANTEAFF. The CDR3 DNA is TGTGCCAGCAGCCTTTGGGCAAACACTGAAGCTTTCTTT.

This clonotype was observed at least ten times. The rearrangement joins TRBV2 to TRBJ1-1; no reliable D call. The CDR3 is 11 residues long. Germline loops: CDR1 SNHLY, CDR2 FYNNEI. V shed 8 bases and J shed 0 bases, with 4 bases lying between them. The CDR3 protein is CASVLNTEAFF. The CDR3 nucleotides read TGTGCCAGCGTCCTGAACACTGAAGCTTTCTTT.

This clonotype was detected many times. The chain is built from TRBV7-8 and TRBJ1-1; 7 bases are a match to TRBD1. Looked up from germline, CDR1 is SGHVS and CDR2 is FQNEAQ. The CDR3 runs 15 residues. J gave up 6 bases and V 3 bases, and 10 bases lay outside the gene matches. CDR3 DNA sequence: TGTGCCAGCAGCTTGGGAGACAGGGCTTCCGCTGAAGCTTTCTTT. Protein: CASSLGDRASAEAFF.

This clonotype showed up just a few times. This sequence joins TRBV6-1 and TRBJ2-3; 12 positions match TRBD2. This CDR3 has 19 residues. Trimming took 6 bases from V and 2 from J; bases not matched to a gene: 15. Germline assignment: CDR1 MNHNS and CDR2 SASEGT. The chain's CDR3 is CASRRKEVTSGGNTDTQYF. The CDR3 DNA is TGTGCCAGCAGGAGGAAGGAAGTAACTAGCGGGGGGAACACAGATACGCAGTATTTT.

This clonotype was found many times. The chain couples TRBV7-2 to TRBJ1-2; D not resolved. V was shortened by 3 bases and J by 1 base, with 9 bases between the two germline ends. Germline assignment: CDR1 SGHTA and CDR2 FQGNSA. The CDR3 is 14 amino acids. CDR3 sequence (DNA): TGTGCCAGCAGCTTGTTCACCGTTAACTATGGCTACACCTTC. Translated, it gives CASSLFTVNYGYTF.

The CDR3 nucleotides are TGTGCCAGCAGCCAGGCTGGAGGGGGGCCGTCCACAGATACGCAGTATTTT. Protein: CASSQAGGGPSTDTQYF. The V call is TRBV4-2, the J call TRBJ2-3, with D perhaps given as TRBD1 or TRBD2 (6 bases each). The V gene lost 3 bases and the J gene lost 2 bases, with 18 bases spanning the gap. The CDR3 is made up of 17 amino acids. Germline assignment: CDR1 LGHNA and CDR2 YNFKEQ.

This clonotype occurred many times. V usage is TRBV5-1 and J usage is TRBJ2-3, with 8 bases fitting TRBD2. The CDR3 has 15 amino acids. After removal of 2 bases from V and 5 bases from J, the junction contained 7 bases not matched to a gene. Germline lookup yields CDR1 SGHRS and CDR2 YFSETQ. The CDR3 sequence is CASSLAGALIDTQYF. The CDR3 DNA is TGCGCCAGCAGCTTAGCGGGGGCCCTCATAGATACGCAGTATTTT.